The present entry profiles one TCR beta chain with its context. Its antigen is not identified. Germline and junction disagree at one end, which may indicate a read error. This CDR3 region has 15 residues. The sample comes from a study of post-analysis software for immune sequencing data. The study, taken as a whole, reports: Among a few TRBV segments more frequent in patients than controls were TRBV5-6, TRBV5-1 and TRBV20-1.

Researchers reported that TCR beta cDNA libraries carried unique molecular identifiers. Using its own MiXCR run on the PCR reads, TCRdb lists one record per CDR3 protein. This table holds about 540,000 distinct CDR3 sequences, around a third found once. Sample: blood. The V and J genes are TRBV12-3 or TRBV12-4 and TRBJ2-3; 10 bases match TRBD2. This TCR derives from a girl aged 2 to 17 with multiple sclerosis. The CDR3 DNA follows: TGTGCCAGCAGTTTTTCTAGCGGGGGCACAGATGCGCAGTATTTT. Translation: CASSFSSGGTDAQYF.